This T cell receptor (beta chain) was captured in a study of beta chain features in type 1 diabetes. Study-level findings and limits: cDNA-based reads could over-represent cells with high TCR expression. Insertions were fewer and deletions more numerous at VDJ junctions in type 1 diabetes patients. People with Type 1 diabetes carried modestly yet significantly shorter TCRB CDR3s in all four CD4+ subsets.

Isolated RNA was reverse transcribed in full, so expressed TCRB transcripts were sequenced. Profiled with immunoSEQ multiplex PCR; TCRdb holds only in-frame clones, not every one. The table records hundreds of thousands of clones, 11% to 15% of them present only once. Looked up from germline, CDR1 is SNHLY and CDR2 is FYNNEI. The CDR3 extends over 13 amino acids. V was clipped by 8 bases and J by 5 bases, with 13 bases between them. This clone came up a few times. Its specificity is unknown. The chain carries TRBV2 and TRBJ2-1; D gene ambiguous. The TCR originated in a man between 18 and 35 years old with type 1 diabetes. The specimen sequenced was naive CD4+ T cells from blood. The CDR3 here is CASFWIGDNEQFF. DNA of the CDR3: TGTGCCAGCTTTTGGATTGGCGACAATGAGCAGTTCTTC. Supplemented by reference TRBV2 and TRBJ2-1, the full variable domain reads EPEVTQTPSHQVTQMGQEVILRCVPISNHLYFYWYRQILGQKVEFLVSFYNNEISEKSEIFDDQFSVERPDGSNFTLKIRSTKLEDSAMYFCASFWIGDNEQFFGPGTRLTVL.